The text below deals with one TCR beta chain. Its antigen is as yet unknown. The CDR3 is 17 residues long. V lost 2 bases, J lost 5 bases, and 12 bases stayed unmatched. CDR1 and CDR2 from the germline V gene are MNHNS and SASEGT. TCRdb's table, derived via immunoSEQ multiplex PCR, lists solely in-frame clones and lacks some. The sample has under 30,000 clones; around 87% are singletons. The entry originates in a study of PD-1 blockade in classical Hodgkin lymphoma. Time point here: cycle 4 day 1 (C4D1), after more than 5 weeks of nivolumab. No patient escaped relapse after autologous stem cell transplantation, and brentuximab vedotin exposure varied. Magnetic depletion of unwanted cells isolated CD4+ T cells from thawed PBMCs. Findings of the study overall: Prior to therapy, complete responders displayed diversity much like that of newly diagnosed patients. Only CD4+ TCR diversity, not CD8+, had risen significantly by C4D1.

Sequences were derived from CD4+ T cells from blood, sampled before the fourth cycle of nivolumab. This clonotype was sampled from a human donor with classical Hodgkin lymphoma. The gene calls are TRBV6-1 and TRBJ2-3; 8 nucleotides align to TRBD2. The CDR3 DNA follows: TGTGCCAGCAGTGAATCGAGGTTAGCGGGGCCATTAGATACGCAGTATTTT. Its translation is CASSESRLAGPLDTQYF.